Below are 2 T cell receptor beta chains sequenced from a single sample in a study of T cells in localized non-small cell lung cancer. The protocol was immunoSEQ multiplex PCR, while the TCRdb copy is restricted to in-frame clones and leaves out a portion. In the table there are roughly 35,000 clones, roughly 90% of which are singletons. The specimen was peripheral blood, collected before any cancer treatment. The receptors come from a female donor older than 55 with stage I lung adenocarcinoma.

The chain employs TRBV5-4 and TRBJ1-1, with 8 bases lining up with TRBD1. From germline, CDR1 is SGHNT and CDR2 YYREEE (reference sequence). This CDR3 is built from 20 residues. Trimming removed 2 bases from V and 0 bases from J; junction bases left unmatched: 18. CDR3 sequence: CASSFGQGPLKSFLNTEAFF. The CDR3 region has the DNA TGTGCCAGCAGCTTCGGACAGGGCCCTTTGAAATCCTTTCTGAACACTGAAGCTTTCTTT. The whole variable domain, filled in from reference TRBV5-4 and TRBJ1-1, reads ETGVTQSPTHLIKTRGQQVTLRCSSQSGHNTVSWYQQALGQGPQFIFQYYREEENGRGNFPPRFSGLQFPNYSSELNVNALELDDSALYLCASSFGQGPLKSFLNTEAFFGQGTRLTVV.

Here the CDR3 DNA reads TGCAGTGCTACCGAGGACAATGAGCAGTTCTTC. This translates into CSATEDNEQFF. The chain uses TRBV20-1 and TRBJ2-1; D unclear. Germline V gives CDR1 DFQATT, CDR2 SNEGSKA (reference sequence). Trimming removed 4 bases at V and 5 bases at J, with 6 bases between. CDR3 length: 11 residues.